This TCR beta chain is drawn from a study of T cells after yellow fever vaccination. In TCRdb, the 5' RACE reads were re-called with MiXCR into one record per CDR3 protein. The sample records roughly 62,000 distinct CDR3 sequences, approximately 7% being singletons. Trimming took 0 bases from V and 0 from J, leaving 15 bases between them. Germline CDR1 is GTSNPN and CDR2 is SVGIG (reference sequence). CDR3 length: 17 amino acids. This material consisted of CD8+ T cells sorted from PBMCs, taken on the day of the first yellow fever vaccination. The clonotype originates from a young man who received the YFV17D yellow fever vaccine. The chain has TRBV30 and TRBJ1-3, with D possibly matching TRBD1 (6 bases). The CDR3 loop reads CAWSVLGHFFSGNTIYF. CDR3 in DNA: TGTGCCTGGAGTGTACTGGGACACTTCTTCTCTGGAAACACCATATATTTT.